Listed here are 16 T cell receptor beta chains from one sample, sequenced in a study of CD8+CD57+ T cells in acquired aplastic anemia. Genomic DNA served as template for TCR beta VDJ and CDR3 profiling. TCRdb independently ran MiXCR on the reads; one entry per CDR3 protein. This table holds roughly 300,000 distinct CDR3 sequences, approximately 55% found once. Specimen: sorted CD4+, CD8+, or CD8+CD57+ T cells (not recorded which) from PBMCs. The receptor set was obtained from a human donor with severe aplastic anemia or a healthy control (not recorded which).

The chain is built from TRBV20-1 and TRBJ1-2, with D possibly matching TRBD1 (5 bases). Germline V gene sequence: CDR1 DFQATT, CDR2 SNEGSKA (reference sequence). The CDR3 length is 14 residues. With 6 bases removed from V and 5 bases from J, the gap between germline ends came to 19 bases. CDR3 region: CSAHPSQGRYGYTF. The CDR3 DNA sequence: TGCAGTGCCCATCCATCCCAGGGTAGATATGGCTACACCTTC.

This clonotype turned up a few times. The chain combines TRBV27 with TRBJ1-1; D is uncertain. The ends were cut back, 10 bases at V and 0 bases at J, with 12 bases in the middle. The CDR3 consists of 13 residues. Germline V gene lookup returns CDR1 MNHEY and CDR2 SMNVEV (reference sequence). Written as DNA, the CDR3 is TGTGCCATACCCCTGAAGCTGAACACTGAAGCTTTCTTT. Translating gives CAIPLKLNTEAFF.

The gene calls are TRBV7-6 and TRBJ1-6; TRBD1 is a possible D gene (5 bases). Trimming stripped 4 bases from V and 9 bases from J, with 10 bases between. Germline loops: CDR1 SGHVS, CDR2 FNYEAQ. The CDR3 has 13 amino acids. The CDR3 sequence: CASSYSGSSPLHF. The CDR3 region has the DNA TGTGCCAGCAGCTACTCAGGGTCTTCACCCCTCCACTTT.

The chain uses TRBV20-1 and TRBJ1-5; tentatively, D is TRBD1 (5 bases). This CDR3 contains 14 residues. Looked up from germline, CDR1 is DFQATT and CDR2 is SNEGSKA (reference sequence). V was pared by 6 bases and J by 3 bases, with 15 bases between. CDR3 loop: CSAFPDTSNQPQHF. In DNA form, the CDR3 reads TGCAGTGCCTTCCCGGACACTTCCAATCAGCCCCAGCATTTT.

The rearrangement links TRBV10-3 to TRBJ2-7; maybe TRBD1 (6 bases). The V and J ends lost 6 bases and 3 bases respectively, with 18 bases between them. CDR1 ENHRY and CDR2 SYGVKD come from the germline V gene. The CDR3 is 15 residues long. The DNA for the CDR3 is TGTGCCATCAGCCGATCAGGGGATCCCGGCTACGAGCAGTACTTC. This gives the protein CAISRSGDPGYEQYF.

This rearrangement joins TRBV15 to TRBJ2-2; 8 bases line up with TRBD1. The CDR3 has 16 residues. Germline V CDR1 and CDR2: LNHNV, YYDKDF (reference sequence). Losses at the gene ends were 0 bases for V and 5 bases for J; bases not matched to a gene: 5. CDR3 nucleotides: TGTGCCACCAGCAGAGATTCAGGGGGCGAAACCGGGGAGCTGTTTTTT. Translation: CATSRDSGGETGELFF.

Remarks on this clonotype: Given the absence of the conserved phenylalanine or tryptophan at the CDR3 end, a read error is likely. The chain links TRBV29-1 to TRBJ1-2, with a tentative D call TRBD1 (5 bases). The ends were cut back, 7 bases at V and 4 bases at J, with 10 bases in the middle. The CDR3 sequence is 11 residues long. Germline CDR1 SQVTM, CDR2 ANQGSEA. CDR3 loop: CSALTAYGYTL. The CDR3 DNA reads TGCAGCGCTCTGACAGCCTATGGCTACACCCTC.

This clonotype was detected many times. The chain couples TRBV12-3 or TRBV12-4 to TRBJ1-1; D not certain. This CDR3 region has 13 residues. V was pared by 6 bases and J by 3 bases, with 11 bases between. CDR3 protein: CASSPDAYTEAFF. CDR3 nucleotides: TGTGCCAGCAGCCCTGACGCGTACACTGAAGCTTTCTTT.

The V gene is TRBV24-1, the J gene TRBJ2-3; D gene ambiguous. The V and J ends lost 9 bases and 6 bases respectively, with 9 bases between them. The CDR3 runs 11 residues. Germline V lookup: CDR1 KGHDR, CDR2 SFDVKD. CDR3 protein: CATASTDTQYF. In DNA, the CDR3 is TGTGCCACCGCCTCGACGGATACGCAGTATTTT.

This clonotype was counted a few times. This rearrangement joins TRBV5-4 to TRBJ2-3, with a weak D call TRBD1 (6 bases). The CDR3 has 13 residues. Germline V gives CDR1 SGHNT, CDR2 YYREEE (reference sequence). The germline V and J ends were trimmed by 4 bases and 6 bases, with 12 bases remaining between them. The CDR3 sequence is CASSARRGDTQYF. For the CDR3, the DNA is TGTGCCAGCAGCGCCCGCAGGGGCGATACGCAGTATTTT.

The J gene is TRBJ1-6, the V gene TRBV15; D perhaps matches TRBD1 (6 bases). CDR1 and CDR2 from the germline V gene are LNHNV and YYDKDF (reference sequence). Trimming removed 1 base at V and 7 bases at J, with 11 bases between. The CDR3 length is 15 residues. The DNA for the CDR3 is TGTGCCACCAGCAGAGGAGGGACAACGAATTCACCCCTCCACTTT. It encodes CATSRGGTTNSPLHF.

The chain combines TRBV2 with TRBJ2-7; D is tentatively TRBD1 or TRBD2 (5 bases each). Germline V gene data show CDR1 as SNHLY and CDR2 as FYNNEI. Trimming shortened V by 9 bases and J by 3 bases, and 15 bases separated the two germline ends. The CDR3 length is 13 residues. CDR3: CASRGTESYEQYF. The DNA of the CDR3 is TGTGCCAGTAGAGGGACGGAAAGCTACGAGCAGTACTTC. Full variable domain (remainder filled in from reference TRBV2 and TRBJ2-7): EPEVTQTPSHQVTQMGQEVILRCVPISNHLYFYWYRQILGQKVEFLVSFYNNEISEKSEIFDDQFSVERPDGSNFTLKIRSTKLEDSAMYFCASRGTESYEQYFGPGTRLTVT.

This clonotype came up many times. The rearrangement joins TRBV11-3 to TRBJ2-2, with D possibly matching TRBD2 (6 bases). V lost 3 bases, J lost 2 bases, and 10 bases lay in between. From germline, CDR1 is SGHNT and CDR2 YENEEA. The CDR3 extends over 15 amino acids. The CDR3 DNA follows: TGTGCCAGCAGCTTTGGCGGGGCAAACACCGGGGAGCTGTTTTTT. Translated, it gives CASSFGGANTGELFF.

The rearrangement uses TRBV15 and TRBJ1-2; 10 positions match TRBD1. Germline-derived CDR1 and CDR2 are LNHNV and YYDKDF (reference sequence). The CDR3 has 14 amino acids. With V trimmed by 1 base and J by 6 bases, 2 bases remained unmatched. CDR3 coding DNA: TGTGCCACCAGCAGAGTGGGGACAGGGGATGGCTACACCTTC. Translated, it gives CATSRVGTGDGYTF.

This rearrangement joins TRBV27 to TRBJ2-6, with TRBD1 matching over 8 bases. The CDR3 has 18 amino acids. V lost 5 bases and J lost 2; bases outside the gene matches: 11. CDR1 and CDR2 from the germline V gene are MNHEY and SMNVEV (reference sequence). The CDR3 reads CASSPDRTGLPGANVLTF. CDR3 nucleotides: TGTGCCAGCAGTCCCGACCGGACAGGGCTCCCTGGGGCCAACGTCCTGACTTTC. The full variable domain, in which reference TRBV27 and TRBJ2-6 provide the parts outside the CDR3, is EAQVTQNPRYLITVTGKKLTVTCSQNMNHEYMSWYRQDPGLGLRQIYYSMNVEVTDKGDVPEGYKVSRKEKRNFPLILESPSPNQTSLYFCASSPDRTGLPGANVLTFGAGSRLTVL.

The chain links TRBV7-3 to TRBJ2-5; D is unclear. Germline V CDR1 and CDR2: SGHTA, FQGTGA. V lost 4 bases to trimming and J lost 11 bases, with 20 bases between them. This CDR3 is built from 14 residues. DNA for the CDR3: TGTGCCAGCAGCTCGCCGGGCACCACAGATACGCAGTACTTC. Translated: CASSSPGTTDTQYF.